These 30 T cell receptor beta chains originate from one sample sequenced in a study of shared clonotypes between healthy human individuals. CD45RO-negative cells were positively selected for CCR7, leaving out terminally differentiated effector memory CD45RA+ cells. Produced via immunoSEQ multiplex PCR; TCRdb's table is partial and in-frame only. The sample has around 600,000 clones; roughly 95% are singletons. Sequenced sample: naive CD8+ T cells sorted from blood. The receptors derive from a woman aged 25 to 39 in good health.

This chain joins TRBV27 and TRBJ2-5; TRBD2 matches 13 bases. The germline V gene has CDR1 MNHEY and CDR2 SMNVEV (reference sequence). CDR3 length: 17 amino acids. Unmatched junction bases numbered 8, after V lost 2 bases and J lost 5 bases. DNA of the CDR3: TGTGCCAGCAGTTTAGGTCCGGGACTAGCGGGATCGGAGACCCAGTACTTC. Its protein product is CASSLGPGLAGSETQYF.

Written as DNA, the CDR3 is TGTGCCATCAGTGATCCTGGTAGTAGCTCCTACGAGCAGTACTTC. It specifies CAISDPGSSSYEQYF. The V call is TRBV10-3, the J call TRBJ2-7, with D unclear. The CDR3 totals 15 residues. CDR1 ENHRY and CDR2 SYGVKD come from the germline V gene. V was trimmed by 3 bases and J by 0 bases, leaving 12 bases between them.

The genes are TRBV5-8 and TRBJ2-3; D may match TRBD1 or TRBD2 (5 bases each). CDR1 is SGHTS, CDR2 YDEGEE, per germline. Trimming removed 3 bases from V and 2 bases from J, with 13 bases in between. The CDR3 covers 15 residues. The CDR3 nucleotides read TGTGCCAGCAGCTCTGGGACCGCCAACACAGATACGCAGTATTTT. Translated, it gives CASSSGTANTDTQYF.

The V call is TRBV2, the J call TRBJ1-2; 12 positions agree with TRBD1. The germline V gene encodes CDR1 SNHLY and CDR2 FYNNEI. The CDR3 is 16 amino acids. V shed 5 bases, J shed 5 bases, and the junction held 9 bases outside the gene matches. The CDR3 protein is CASSTGTGGGIYGYTF. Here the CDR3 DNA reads TGTGCCAGCAGTACCGGGACAGGGGGCGGTATTTATGGCTACACCTTC.

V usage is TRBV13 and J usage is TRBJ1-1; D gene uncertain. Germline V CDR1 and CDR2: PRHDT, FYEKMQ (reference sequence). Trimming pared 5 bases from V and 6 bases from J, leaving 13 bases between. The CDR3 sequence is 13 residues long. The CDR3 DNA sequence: TGTGCCAGCAGCCCTGGTGAAATCCCTGAAGCTTTCTTT. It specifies CASSPGEIPEAFF.

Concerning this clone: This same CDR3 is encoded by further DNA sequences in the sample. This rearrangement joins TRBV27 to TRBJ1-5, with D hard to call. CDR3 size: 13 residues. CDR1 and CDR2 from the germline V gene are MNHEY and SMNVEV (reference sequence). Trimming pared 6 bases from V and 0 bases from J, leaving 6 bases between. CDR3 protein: CASRRYSNQPQHF. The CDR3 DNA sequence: TGTGCCAGCAGACGATATAGCAATCAGCCCCAGCATTTT.

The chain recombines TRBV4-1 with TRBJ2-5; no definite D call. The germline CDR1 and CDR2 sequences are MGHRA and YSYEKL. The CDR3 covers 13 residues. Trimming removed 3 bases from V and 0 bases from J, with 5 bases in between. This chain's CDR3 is CASSHSDQETQYF. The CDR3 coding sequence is TGCGCCAGCAGCCATTCCGACCAAGAGACCCAGTACTTC.

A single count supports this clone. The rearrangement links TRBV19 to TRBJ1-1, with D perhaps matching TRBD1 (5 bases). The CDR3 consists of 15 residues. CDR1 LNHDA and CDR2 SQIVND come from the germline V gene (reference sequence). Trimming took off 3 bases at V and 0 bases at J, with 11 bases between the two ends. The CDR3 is CASSIRQGLNTEAFF. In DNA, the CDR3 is TGTGCCAGTAGTATCCGTCAGGGACTGAACACTGAAGCTTTCTTT. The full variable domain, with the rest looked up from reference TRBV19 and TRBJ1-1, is DGGITQSPKYLFRKEGQNVTLSCEQNLNHDAMYWYRQDPGQGLRLIYYSQIVNDFQKGDIAEGYSVSREKKESFPLTVTSAQKNPTAFYLCASSIRQGLNTEAFFGQGTRLTVV.

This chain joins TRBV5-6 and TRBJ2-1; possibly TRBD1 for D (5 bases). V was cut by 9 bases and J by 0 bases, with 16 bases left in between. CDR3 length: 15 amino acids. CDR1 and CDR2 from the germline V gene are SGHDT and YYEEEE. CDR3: CATSPTGRSYNEQFF. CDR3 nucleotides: TGTGCCACCAGTCCCACAGGCCGCTCCTACAATGAGCAGTTCTTC.

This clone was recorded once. This chain's CDR3 is CASSLVGGENEKLFF. CDR3 nucleotides: TGTGCCAGCAGCTTAGTTGGAGGGGAGAATGAAAAACTGTTTTTT. The V call is TRBV7-9, the J call TRBJ1-4, with D maybe TRBD1 (5 bases). V shed 1 base and J shed 5 bases, with 11 bases lying between them. CDR3 length equals 15 residues. Germline CDR1 and CDR2: SEHNR and FQNEAQ (reference sequence).

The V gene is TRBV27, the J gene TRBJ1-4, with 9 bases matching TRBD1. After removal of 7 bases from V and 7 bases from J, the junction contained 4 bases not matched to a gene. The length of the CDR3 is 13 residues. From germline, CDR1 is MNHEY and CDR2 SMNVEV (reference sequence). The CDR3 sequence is CASMRTGAEKLFF. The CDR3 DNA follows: TGTGCCAGCATGCGGACAGGGGCTGAAAAACTGTTTTTT.

The CDR3 nucleotides are TGTGCCAGCAGTGTCAGTTTAGCCAAAAACATTCAGTACTTC. This translates into CASSVSLAKNIQYF. The chain combines TRBV27 with TRBJ2-4; D ambiguous. Between the trimmed V and J ends, which lost 5 bases and 0 bases, there was a span of 8 bases. This CDR3 is 14 amino acids long. CDR1 is MNHEY and CDR2 is SMNVEV in the germline V gene (reference sequence).

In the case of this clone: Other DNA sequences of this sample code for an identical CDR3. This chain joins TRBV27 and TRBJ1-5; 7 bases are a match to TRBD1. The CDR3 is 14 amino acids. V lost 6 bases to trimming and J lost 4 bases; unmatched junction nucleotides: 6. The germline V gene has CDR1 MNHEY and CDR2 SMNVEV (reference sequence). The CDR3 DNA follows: TGTGCCAGCAGCCTGGGACAGTTTAATCAGCCCCAGCATTTT. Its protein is CASSLGQFNQPQHF.

This CDR3 reads CASSSLNRNGYTF. CDR3 nucleotide sequence: TGTGCCAGCAGCTCGCTAAACAGGAATGGCTACACCTTC. This chain connects TRBV2 to TRBJ1-2, with D possibly being TRBD1 (5 bases). Trimming left V 6 bases short and J 6 bases short, with 14 bases between. There are 13 residues in the CDR3. Per the germline V gene, CDR1 is SNHLY and CDR2 is FYNNEI. Combining the CDR3 with reference TRBV2 and TRBJ1-2 gives the whole variable domain EPEVTQTPSHQVTQMGQEVILRCVPISNHLYFYWYRQILGQKVEFLVSFYNNEISEKSEIFDDQFSVERPDGSNFTLKIRSTKLEDSAMYFCASSSLNRNGYTFGSGTRLTVV.

The CDR3 bases are TGTGCCATCAGCGAGGGGGGTAGAAGCAATCAGCCCCAGCATTTT. Protein: CAISEGGRSNQPQHF. The chain links TRBV10-3 to TRBJ1-5; D is perhaps TRBD1 (6 bases). Trimming took off 6 bases at V and 1 base at J, with 13 bases between the two ends. CDR1 and CDR2 from the germline V gene are ENHRY and SYGVKD. This CDR3 region has 15 residues.

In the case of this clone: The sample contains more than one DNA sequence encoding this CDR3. The CDR3 DNA follows: TGTGCCAGCAGCCAAGGACAGGGAACTGAAGCTTTCTTT. This sequence encodes CASSQGQGTEAFF. The rearrangement links TRBV14 to TRBJ1-1, with 7 bases lining up with TRBD1. The CDR3 loop spans 13 amino acids. The trim removed 1 base at V and 5 bases at J, leaving 1 base unmatched. The germline CDR1 and CDR2 sequences are SGHDN and FVKESK.

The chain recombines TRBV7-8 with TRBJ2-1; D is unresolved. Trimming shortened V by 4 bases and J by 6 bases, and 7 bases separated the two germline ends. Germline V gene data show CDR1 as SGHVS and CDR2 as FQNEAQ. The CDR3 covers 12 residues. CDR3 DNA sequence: TGTGCCAGCAGCTCTCCTTTCAATGAGCAGTTCTTC. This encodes CASSSPFNEQFF. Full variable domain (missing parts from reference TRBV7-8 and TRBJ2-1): GAGVSQSPRYKVAKRGQDVALRCDPISGHVSLFWYQQALGQGPEFLTYFQNEAQLDKSGLPSDRFFAERPEGSVSTLKIQRTQQEDSAVYLCASSSPFNEQFFGPGTRLTVL.

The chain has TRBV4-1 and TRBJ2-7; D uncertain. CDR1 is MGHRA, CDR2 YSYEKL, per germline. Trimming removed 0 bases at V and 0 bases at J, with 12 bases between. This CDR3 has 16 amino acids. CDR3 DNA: TGCGCCAGCAGCCAAGATGCACTTACGGACTCCTACGAGCAGTACTTC. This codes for CASSQDALTDSYEQYF.

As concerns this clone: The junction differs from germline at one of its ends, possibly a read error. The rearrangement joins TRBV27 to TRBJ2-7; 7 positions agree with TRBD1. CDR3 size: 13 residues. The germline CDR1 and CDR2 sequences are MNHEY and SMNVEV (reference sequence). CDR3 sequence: CASSFGQAEKMDF. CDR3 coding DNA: TGTGCCAGCAGTTTTGGACAGGCGGAGAAAATGGACTTC.

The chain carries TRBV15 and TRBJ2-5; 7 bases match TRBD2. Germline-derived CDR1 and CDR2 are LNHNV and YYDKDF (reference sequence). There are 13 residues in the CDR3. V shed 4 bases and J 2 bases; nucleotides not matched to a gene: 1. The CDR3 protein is CATSMREQETQYF. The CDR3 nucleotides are TGTGCCACCAGCATGCGGGAGCAAGAGACCCAGTACTTC.

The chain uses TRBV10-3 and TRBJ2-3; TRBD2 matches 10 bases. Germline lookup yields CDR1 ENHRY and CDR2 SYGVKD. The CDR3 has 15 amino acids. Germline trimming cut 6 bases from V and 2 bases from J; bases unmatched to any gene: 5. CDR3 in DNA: TGTGCCATCAGGGCGGGACTAGCGACCACAGATACGCAGTATTTT. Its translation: CAIRAGLATTDTQYF.

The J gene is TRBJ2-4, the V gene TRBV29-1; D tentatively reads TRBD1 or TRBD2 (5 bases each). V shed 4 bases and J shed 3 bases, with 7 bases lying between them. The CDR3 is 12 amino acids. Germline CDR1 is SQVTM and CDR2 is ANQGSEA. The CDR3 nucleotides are TGCAGCGTTGGGGGGTACAAAAACATTCAGTACTTC. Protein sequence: CSVGGYKNIQYF.

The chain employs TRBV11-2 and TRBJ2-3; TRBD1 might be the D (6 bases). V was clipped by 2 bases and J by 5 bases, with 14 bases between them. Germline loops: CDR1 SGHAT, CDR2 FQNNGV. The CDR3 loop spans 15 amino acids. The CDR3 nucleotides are TGTGCCAGCAGCTTACTGAGGGACACCCGAGATACGCAGTATTTT. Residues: CASSLLRDTRDTQYF. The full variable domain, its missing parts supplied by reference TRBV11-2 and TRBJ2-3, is EAGVAQSPRYKIIEKRQSVAFWCNPISGHATLYWYQQILGQGPKLLIQFQNNGVVDDSQLPKDRFSAERLKGVDSTLKIQPAKLEDSAVYLCASSLLRDTRDTQYFGPGTRLTVL.

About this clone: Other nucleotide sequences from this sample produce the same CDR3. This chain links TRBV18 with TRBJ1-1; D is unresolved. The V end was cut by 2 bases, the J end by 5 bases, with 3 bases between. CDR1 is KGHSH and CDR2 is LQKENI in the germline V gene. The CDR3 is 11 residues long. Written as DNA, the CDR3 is TGTGCCAGCTCACCAGATACTGAAGCTTTCTTT. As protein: CASSPDTEAFF.

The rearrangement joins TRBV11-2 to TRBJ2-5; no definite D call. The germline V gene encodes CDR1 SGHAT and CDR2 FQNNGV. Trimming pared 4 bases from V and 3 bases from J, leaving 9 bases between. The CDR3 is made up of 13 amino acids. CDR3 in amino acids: CASSSWTEETQYF. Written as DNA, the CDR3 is TGTGCCAGCAGCTCTTGGACGGAAGAGACCCAGTACTTC.

As DNA, the CDR3 is TGTGCCAGCAGCTTATTATCAGGGCGGGATGAGCAGTTCTTC. Its protein is CASSLLSGRDEQFF. The rearrangement joins TRBV11-2 to TRBJ2-1; tentatively, D is TRBD1 or TRBD2 (5 bases each). V was shortened by 2 bases and J by 8 bases, with 13 bases between the two germline ends. Germline values: CDR1 SGHAT, CDR2 FQNNGV. This CDR3 region has 14 residues. Variable domain in full (rest from reference TRBV11-2 and TRBJ2-1): EAGVAQSPRYKIIEKRQSVAFWCNPISGHATLYWYQQILGQGPKLLIQFQNNGVVDDSQLPKDRFSAERLKGVDSTLKIQPAKLEDSAVYLCASSLLSGRDEQFFGPGTRLTVL.

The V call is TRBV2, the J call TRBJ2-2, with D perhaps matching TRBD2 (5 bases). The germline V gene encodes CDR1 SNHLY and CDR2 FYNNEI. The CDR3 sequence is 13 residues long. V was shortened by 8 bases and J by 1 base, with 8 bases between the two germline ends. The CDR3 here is CASLEENTGELFF. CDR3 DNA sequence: TGTGCCAGCTTGGAGGAGAACACCGGGGAGCTGTTTTTT.

CDR3 in amino acids: CASSFDGRSGANVLTF. The CDR3, as DNA: TGTGCCAGCAGCTTCGACGGACGCTCTGGGGCCAACGTCCTGACTTTC. V is TRBV5-4 and J is TRBJ2-6, with unresolved D. Germline V gene sequence: CDR1 SGHNT, CDR2 YYREEE (reference sequence). The CDR3 sequence is 16 residues long. V dropped 2 bases and J dropped 0 bases, with 9 bases sitting between them.

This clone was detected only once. The CDR3, as DNA: TGTGCCAGCAGCCGGAGGGGGTGGCCTGAAGCTTTCTTT. Amino acids: CASSRRGWPEAFF. This chain uses TRBV27 with TRBJ1-1; D may be TRBD1 (6 bases). The germline V gene encodes CDR1 MNHEY and CDR2 SMNVEV (reference sequence). CDR3 length: 13 residues. The germline V and J ends were trimmed by 6 bases and 6 bases, with 14 bases remaining between them.

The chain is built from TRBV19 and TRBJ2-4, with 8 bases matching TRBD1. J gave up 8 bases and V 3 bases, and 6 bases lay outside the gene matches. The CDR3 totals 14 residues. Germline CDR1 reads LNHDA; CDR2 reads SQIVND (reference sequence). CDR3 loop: CASSMFAGGDIQYF. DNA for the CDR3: TGTGCCAGTAGTATGTTTGCAGGGGGCGACATTCAGTACTTC.